Following are 29 T cell receptor beta chains from one sample sequenced in a study of T cells in Graves' hyperthyroidism and ophthalmopathy. Researchers amplified the TCR beta CDR3 regions from RNA transcripts. An initial round of RT-PCR targeting the TCR CDR3 relied on the HTBI primer set. MiXCR, run by TCRdb on the multiplex PCR reads, gives a single entry per CDR3 protein. The repertoire includes tens of thousands of distinct CDR3 sequences, just under 50% of them detected once, and approximately 13% sits in the top ten. The source material was blood. Receptors were obtained from a woman in her twenties or thirties with Graves' ophthalmopathy.

A note on this clonotype: Here the CDR3 omits its conserved ending phenylalanine or tryptophan, so a read error is the likely source. The DNA is left out, because the CDR3 cannot be placed on it with certainty; the CDR3 is given as TCRdb lists it. The CDR3 here is CATSVGGAPTSSTSGRAP. The J gene is TRBJ1-4, the V gene TRBV24-1; whether TRBD1, the table's D call, matches the DNA was not checked. Including both end residues, the CDR3 is 18 amino acids long. Looked up from germline, CDR1 is KGHDR and CDR2 is SFDVKD.

Comment on this clonotype: The junction departs from the called germline gene at one end, perhaps through a read error. This sequence joins TRBV2 and TRBJ1-3; tentative D call: TRBD1 (5 bases). The germline V gene has CDR1 SNHLY and CDR2 FYNNEI. The CDR3 has 18 residues. This CDR3 is CASSGQPGTGFSENTIYF. DNA for the CDR3: TGTGCCAGCAGTGGCCAACCCGGGACGGGGTTCTCTGAAAACACCATATATTTT.

The sample holds many counts of this clonotype. The V call is TRBV6-1, the J call TRBJ1-5; maybe TRBD1 (5 bases). Trimming took 7 bases from V and 8 from J, leaving 18 bases between them. CDR1 is MNHNS, CDR2 SASEGT, per germline. This CDR3 comprises 14 residues. CDR3 in amino acids: CASTPGGGSEPQHF. The CDR3 DNA reads TGTGCCAGCACCCCGGGTGGGGGGAGCGAGCCCCAGCATTTT.

This clonotype was picked up many times. The CDR3 bases are TGTGCCAGTTGTCCAGGGAGATCCTATAATTCACCCCTCCACTTT. Protein product: CASCPGRSYNSPLHF. The genes are TRBV19 and TRBJ1-6, with a possible D match to TRBD1 (5 bases). The CDR3 spans 15 residues. Germline V gene lookup returns CDR1 LNHDA and CDR2 SQIVND (reference sequence). Trimming took off 8 bases at V and 1 base at J, with 12 bases between the two ends.

On this clonotype: A junction end diverges from the germline sequence, so it may reflect a read error. The rearrangement joins TRBV19 to TRBJ2-1; D assignment may be TRBD1 or TRBD2 (5 bases each). CDR1 and CDR2 from the germline V gene are LNHDA and SQIVND (reference sequence). This CDR3 has 16 residues. CDR3 sequence reads: CASSIRSGAAYNGQFF. DNA of the CDR3: TGTGCCAGTAGTATACGATCCGGGGCAGCCTACAATGGGCAGTTCTTC.

At least ten counts were recorded for this clonotype. V is TRBV2 and J is TRBJ1-3; D remains unclear. V lost 6 bases and J 4 bases, leaving 16 bases between the germline ends. Germline V gives CDR1 SNHLY, CDR2 FYNNEI. There are 15 residues in the CDR3. In nucleotides, the CDR3 is TGTGCCAGCAGGACAAACAGCGAAAGGGGAAACACCATATATTTT. The encoded protein is CASRTNSERGNTIYF.

This clonotype came up many times. CDR3 sequence: CASSQDIYEQYF. The CDR3, as DNA: TGTGCCAGCAGTCAAGACATCTACGAGCAGTACTTC. The rearrangement uses TRBV6-1 and TRBJ2-7; D unresolved. The CDR3 spans 12 residues. V was shortened by 5 bases and J by 3 bases, with 8 bases between the two germline ends. Per the germline V gene, CDR1 is MNHNS and CDR2 is SASEGT.

The V gene is TRBV9, the J gene TRBJ1-6; no definite D call. Trimming removed 3 bases from V and 4 bases from J, with 2 bases in between. The CDR3 has 12 residues. Germline V lookup: CDR1 SGDLS, CDR2 YYNGEE. The CDR3 here is CASSGYNSPLHF. DNA for the CDR3: TGTGCCAGCAGCGGATATAATTCACCCCTCCACTTT.

V is TRBV9 and J is TRBJ2-6; the D gene is possibly TRBD1 (6 bases). CDR1 and CDR2 (germline): SGDLS, YYNGEE. The CDR3 is 15 residues long. V lost 4 bases, J lost 4 bases, and 12 bases lay in between. As DNA, the CDR3 is TGTGCCAGCAGCCCAACAGGGACCGGGGCCAACGTCCTGACTTTC. This encodes CASSPTGTGANVLTF.

CDR3 sequence (DNA): TGTGCCAGCAGGGAGTCCATGAGACAGGAGGGGTATGGCTACACCTTC. This codes for CASRESMRQEGYGYTF. The gene calls are TRBV14 and TRBJ1-2; maybe TRBD1 (6 bases). Germline CDR1 and CDR2: SGHDN and FVKESK. The ends were cut back, 6 bases at V and 5 bases at J, with 22 bases in the middle. This CDR3 has 16 amino acids.

The V call is TRBV7-6, the J call TRBJ2-7, with 8 nucleotides matching TRBD1. CDR1 and CDR2 (germline): SGHVS, FNYEAQ. The V gene end was trimmed by 4 bases and the J gene end by 4 bases; junction bases not matched to a gene: 18. The CDR3 runs 18 residues. Written as DNA, the CDR3 is TGTGCCAGCAGCTCAGAGGGAGGACAGGGAGCTTATGGTTACGAGCAGTACTTC. Protein: CASSSEGGQGAYGYEQYF.

The genes are TRBV24-1 and TRBJ2-3; 7 bases fit TRBD2. The CDR3 is 18 residues long. Germline V gives CDR1 KGHDR, CDR2 SFDVKD. The ends lost 6 bases at V and 4 bases at J; junction bases unmatched: 18. CDR3 DNA: TGTGCCACCAGTTTAAACGATCAGCGGGGCCTGCACGCAGATACGCAGTATTTT. Translation: CATSLNDQRGLHADTQYF.

The rearrangement links TRBV19 to TRBJ1-2; D is possibly TRBD1 (5 bases). The CDR3 totals 10 residues. Trimming removed 7 bases at V and 8 bases at J, with 8 bases between. Looked up from germline, CDR1 is LNHDA and CDR2 is SQIVND (reference sequence). DNA for the CDR3: TGTGCCAGTAATAGGGGAGGCTACACCTTC. Amino acid sequence: CASNRGGYTF.

As to this clonotype: At one end, the junction sequence differs from germline, possibly due to a read error. The V call is TRBV7-3, the J call TRBJ2-1; D gene unclear. CDR1 is SGHTA, CDR2 FQGTGA, per germline. This CDR3 contains 17 residues. The CDR3 nucleotides read TGCGCCAGCAGCTTAAGGAGTGGCGGAGATTCCTACAATGAGCAGTTCTTC. Protein sequence: CASSLRSGGDSYNEQFF.

The rearrangement joins TRBV9 to TRBJ1-4; 7 nucleotides agree with TRBD1. The CDR3 consists of 13 residues. J gave up 7 bases and V 1 base, and 1 base lay outside the gene matches. Germline V gene data show CDR1 as SGDLS and CDR2 as YYNGEE. CDR3 amino acids: CASSVSGGEKLFF. In nucleotides, the CDR3 is TGTGCCAGCAGCGTATCAGGGGGTGAAAAACTGTTTTTT.

This clonotype has only one observation. CDR3 nucleotides: TGTGCCAGCAGCTTAAGGGTTAGCGGGAGAGAGACCCACGAGCAGTACTTC. Encoded protein: CASSLRVSGRETHEQYF. The chain couples TRBV7-9 to TRBJ2-7; 9 positions agree with TRBD2. CDR1 SEHNR and CDR2 FQNEAQ come from the germline V gene (reference sequence). J was trimmed by 5 bases and V by 2 bases; bases with no gene match: 13. There are 17 residues in the CDR3.

This clonotype was detected only once. The chain joins TRBV29-1 to TRBJ2-7, with 9 bases identical to TRBD1. CDR3 length: 14 amino acids. In germline, CDR1 is SQVTM, CDR2 ANQGSEA. The trim removed 6 bases at V and 3 bases at J, leaving 9 bases unmatched. The CDR3 is CSVDGGQGSYEQYF. The CDR3 DNA is TGCAGCGTAGATGGGGGACAGGGCAGCTACGAGCAGTACTTC.

This clonotype was seen repeatedly, ten times or more. The chain couples TRBV6-2 or TRBV6-3 to TRBJ2-7; 10 bases line up with TRBD2. Germline assignment: CDR1 MNHEY and CDR2 SVGEGT. With 6 bases clipped from V and 1 base from J, the junction kept 6 bases outside the gene matches. CDR3 length: 15 residues. The CDR3 region has the DNA TGTGCCAGCAGATCCCCGGGACTAGCGTCCTACGAGCAGTACTTC. Translation: CASRSPGLASYEQYF.

There are many counts of this clonotype. CDR3 loop: CASSYRGAHEQYF. The CDR3 region has the DNA TGTGCCAGCAGTTACAGGGGAGCTCACGAGCAGTACTTC. The chain couples TRBV27 to TRBJ2-7; TRBD1 matches at 7 bases. The CDR3 spans 13 residues. Germline V gene lookup returns CDR1 MNHEY and CDR2 SMNVEV (reference sequence). The V segment lost 4 bases and the J segment 5 bases; nucleotides outside the gene matches: 5.

This clonotype is medium-sized (0.01 to 0.1%). The chain combines TRBV28 with TRBJ2-7, with unresolved D. V lost 6 bases and J lost 3, with 6 bases in between. Germline loops: CDR1 MDHEN, CDR2 SYDVKM. The CDR3 runs to 11 residues. For the CDR3, the DNA is TGTGCCAGCAGCTCATACTACGAGCAGTACTTC. This sequence encodes CASSSYYEQYF.

This clonotype was recorded at least ten times. The rearrangement links TRBV4-1 to TRBJ2-7; 11 nucleotides match TRBD2. The CDR3 is made up of 16 amino acids. V shed 8 bases, J shed 4 bases, and the junction held 13 bases outside the gene matches. Germline values: CDR1 MGHRA, CDR2 YSYEKL. CDR3 nucleotides: TGCGCCAGCCAAAGTAACTTAGCGGGAGGGGCATACGAGCAGTACTTC. Protein product: CASQSNLAGGAYEQYF.

This clonotype was seen at least ten times. The chain combines TRBV12-3 or TRBV12-4 with TRBJ1-2, with 7 bases aligning to TRBD1. V trimming: 2 bases; J trimming: 4 bases; junction bases outside the gene matches: 4. CDR3 length: 14 residues. CDR3 loop: CASSLRGRVYGYTF. CDR3 coding DNA: TGTGCCAGCAGTTTAAGGGGGCGCGTCTATGGCTACACCTTC.

This sequence joins TRBV20-1 and TRBJ1-4; unclear D gene. With 1 base removed from V and 0 bases from J, the gap between germline ends came to 9 bases. There are 15 residues in the CDR3. Germline assignment: CDR1 DFQATT and CDR2 SNEGSKA (reference sequence). CDR3 residues: CSARGAATTNEKLFF. CDR3 nucleotides: TGCAGTGCTAGAGGGGCGGCTACAACTAATGAAAAACTGTTTTTT.

This clonotype has a single count. The V and J genes are TRBV29-1 and TRBJ2-3; 8 nucleotides agree with TRBD2. CDR3 length: 17 residues. Trimming took 4 bases from V and 2 from J; bases not matched to a gene: 14. CDR1 and CDR2 (germline): SQVTM, ANQGSEA. CDR3 nucleotides: TGCAGCGTTGTATCCCCTTACCCAGCGGGAGTCACAGATACGCAGTATTTT. Its protein is CSVVSPYPAGVTDTQYF.

To note about this clonotype: The junction shows a germline mismatch at one end, possibly a read error. CDR3 bases: TGTGCCAGCAGTTTCACTAGCGGATACAATGAGCAGTGCTTC. It encodes CASSFTSGYNEQCF. This chain connects TRBV27 to TRBJ2-1; TRBD2 matches 8 bases. The CDR3 contains 14 residues. CDR1 and CDR2 (germline): MNHEY, SMNVEV (reference sequence).

The chain couples TRBV11-2 to TRBJ2-7, with 12 bases aligning to TRBD2. After removal of 5 bases from V and 7 bases from J, the junction contained 9 bases not matched to a gene. Germline-derived CDR1 and CDR2 are SGHAT and FQNNGV. This CDR3 region has 15 residues. This CDR3 reads CASSLLAGGANEQYF. As DNA, the CDR3 is TGTGCCAGCAGCCTACTAGCGGGAGGTGCTAATGAGCAGTACTTC.

The chain uses TRBV3-1 and TRBJ1-4; 7 bases match TRBD1. V dropped 8 bases and J dropped 5; count of bases not matched to a gene: 8. The CDR3 loop spans 14 amino acids. The germline V gene has CDR1 LGHDT and CDR2 YNNKEL (reference sequence). The CDR3 DNA reads as TGTGCCAGCCGAAAGGGGGCTTCGAATGAAAAACTGTTTTTT. Residues: CASRKGASNEKLFF.

The chain is built from TRBV10-3 and TRBJ2-7; weak D call: TRBD2 (5 bases). This CDR3 comprises 13 residues. With 3 bases removed from V and 9 bases from J, the gap between germline ends came to 15 bases. The germline gives CDR1 ENHRY, CDR2 SYGVKD. CDR3 DNA sequence: TGTGCCATCAGTGACCTAGTGGGGAGCGTGCAGTACTTC. It is translated as CAISDLVGSVQYF.

At least ten counts were recorded for this clonotype. The J gene is TRBJ2-7, the V gene TRBV4-1, with TRBD1 matching over 7 bases. V lost 3 bases to trimming and J lost 2 bases; unmatched junction nucleotides: 4. The germline V gene has CDR1 MGHRA and CDR2 YSYEKL. The CDR3 is made up of 14 amino acids. As DNA, the CDR3 is TGCGCCAGCAGCCAGACAGGGCTTGCCTACGAGCAGTACTTC. Protein: CASSQTGLAYEQYF.